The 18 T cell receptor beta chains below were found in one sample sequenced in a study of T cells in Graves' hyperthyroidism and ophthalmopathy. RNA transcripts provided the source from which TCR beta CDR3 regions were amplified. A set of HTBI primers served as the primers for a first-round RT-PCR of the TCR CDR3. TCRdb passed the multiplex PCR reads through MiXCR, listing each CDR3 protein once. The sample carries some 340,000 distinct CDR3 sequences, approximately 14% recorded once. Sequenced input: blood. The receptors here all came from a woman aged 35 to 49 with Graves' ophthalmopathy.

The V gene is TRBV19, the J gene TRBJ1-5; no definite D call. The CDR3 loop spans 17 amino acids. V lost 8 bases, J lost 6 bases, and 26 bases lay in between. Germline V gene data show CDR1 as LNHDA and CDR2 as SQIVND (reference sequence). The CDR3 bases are TGTGCCAGTTCCTTAGGTCTCCGAGTTACCCCTCGTCAGCCCCAGCATTTT. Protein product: CASSLGLRVTPRQPQHF.

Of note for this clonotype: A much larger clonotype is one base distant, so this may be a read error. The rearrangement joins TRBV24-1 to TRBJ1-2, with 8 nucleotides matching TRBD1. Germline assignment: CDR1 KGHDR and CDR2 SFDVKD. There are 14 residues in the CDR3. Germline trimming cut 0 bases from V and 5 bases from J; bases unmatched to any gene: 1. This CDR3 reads CATSDLGTGYGYTF. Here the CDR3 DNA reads TGTGCCACCAGTGATTTGGGGACAGGATATGGCTACACCTTC.

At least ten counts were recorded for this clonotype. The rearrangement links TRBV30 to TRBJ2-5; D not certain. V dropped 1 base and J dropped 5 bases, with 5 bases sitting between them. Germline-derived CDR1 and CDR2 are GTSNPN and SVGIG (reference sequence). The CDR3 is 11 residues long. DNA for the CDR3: TGTGCCTGGAGTGGACGGGAGACCCAGTACTTC. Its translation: CAWSGRETQYF.

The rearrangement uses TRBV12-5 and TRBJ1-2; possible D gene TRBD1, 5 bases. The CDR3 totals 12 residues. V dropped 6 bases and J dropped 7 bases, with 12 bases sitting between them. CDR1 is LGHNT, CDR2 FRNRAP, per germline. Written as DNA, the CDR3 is TGTGCTAGTGGGTCCCCGCAGGGTGGCTACACCTTC. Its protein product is CASGSPQGGYTF.

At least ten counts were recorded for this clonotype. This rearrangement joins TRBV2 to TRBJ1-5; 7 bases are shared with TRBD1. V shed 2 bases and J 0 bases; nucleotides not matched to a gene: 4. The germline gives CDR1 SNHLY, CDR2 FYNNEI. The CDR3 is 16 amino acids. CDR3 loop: CASSELRTGSNQPQHF. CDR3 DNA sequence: TGTGCCAGCAGTGAACTGAGGACAGGTAGCAATCAGCCCCAGCATTTT.

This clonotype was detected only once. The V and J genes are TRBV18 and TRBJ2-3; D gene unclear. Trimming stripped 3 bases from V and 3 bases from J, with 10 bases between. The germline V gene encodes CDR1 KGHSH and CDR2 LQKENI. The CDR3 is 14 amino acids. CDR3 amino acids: CASSPSLRTDTQYF. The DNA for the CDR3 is TGTGCCAGCTCACCTTCGCTGAGAACAGATACGCAGTATTTT.

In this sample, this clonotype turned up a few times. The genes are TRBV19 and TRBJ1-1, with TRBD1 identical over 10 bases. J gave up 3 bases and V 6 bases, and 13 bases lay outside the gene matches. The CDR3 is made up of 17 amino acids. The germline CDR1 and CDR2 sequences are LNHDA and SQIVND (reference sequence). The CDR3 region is CASSLTGGGNWDTEAFF. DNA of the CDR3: TGTGCCAGTAGCTTGACAGGGGGCGGAAATTGGGACACTGAAGCTTTCTTT.

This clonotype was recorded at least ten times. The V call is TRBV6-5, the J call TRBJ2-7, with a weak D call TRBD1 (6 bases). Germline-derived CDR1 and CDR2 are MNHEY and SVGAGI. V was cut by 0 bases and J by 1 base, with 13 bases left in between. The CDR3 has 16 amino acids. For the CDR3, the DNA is TGTGCCAGCAGTTACTCGACTGGGGGCAGGTCCTACGAGCAGTACTTC. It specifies CASSYSTGGRSYEQYF.

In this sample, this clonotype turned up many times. The CDR3: CASSRIAKGYEQYF. The DNA for the CDR3 is TGTGCCAGCAGCCGAATTGCGAAGGGGTACGAGCAGTACTTC. This chain joins TRBV6-1 and TRBJ2-7, with a tentative D call TRBD1 (5 bases). Germline CDR1 MNHNS, CDR2 SASEGT. V lost 6 bases and J lost 4, with 16 bases in between. This CDR3 has 14 amino acids.

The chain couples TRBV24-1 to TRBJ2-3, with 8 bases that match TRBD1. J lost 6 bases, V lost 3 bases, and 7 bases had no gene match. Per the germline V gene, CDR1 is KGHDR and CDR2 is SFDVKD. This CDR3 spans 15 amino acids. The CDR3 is CATSDRTGSEDTQYF. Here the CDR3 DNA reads TGTGCCACCAGTGATCGGACAGGGTCTGAGGATACGCAGTATTTT.

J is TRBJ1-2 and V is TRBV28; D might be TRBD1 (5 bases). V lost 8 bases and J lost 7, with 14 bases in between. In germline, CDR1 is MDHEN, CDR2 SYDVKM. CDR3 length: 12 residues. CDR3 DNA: TGTGCCAGCCGGGCAGGGTTGGGTGGCTACACCTTC. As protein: CASRAGLGGYTF.

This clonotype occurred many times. The CDR3 DNA sequence: TGTGCCAGCAGCTTAGTAGGGGCAGGGCAGGCTAATGAAAAACTGTTTTTT. Its translation: CASSLVGAGQANEKLFF. The chain is built from TRBV7-2 and TRBJ1-4; tentatively, D is TRBD1 (5 bases). V dropped 1 base and J dropped 3 bases, with 15 bases sitting between them. The CDR3 covers 17 residues. In germline, CDR1 is SGHTA, CDR2 FQGNSA.

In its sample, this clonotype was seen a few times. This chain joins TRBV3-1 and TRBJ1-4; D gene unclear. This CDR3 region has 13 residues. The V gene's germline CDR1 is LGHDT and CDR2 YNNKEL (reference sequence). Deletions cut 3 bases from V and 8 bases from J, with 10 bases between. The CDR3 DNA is TGTGCCAGCAGCCAGGCTCTTGGGGAAAAACTGTTTTTT. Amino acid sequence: CASSQALGEKLFF.

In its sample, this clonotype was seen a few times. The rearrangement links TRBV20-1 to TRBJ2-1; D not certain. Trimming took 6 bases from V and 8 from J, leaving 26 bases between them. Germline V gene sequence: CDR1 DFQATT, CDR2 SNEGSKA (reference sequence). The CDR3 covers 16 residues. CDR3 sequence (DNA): TGCAGTGCCCGAGGTTTGGTCCCCGGTTCAGAATATGAGCAGTTCTTC. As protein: CSARGLVPGSEYEQFF.

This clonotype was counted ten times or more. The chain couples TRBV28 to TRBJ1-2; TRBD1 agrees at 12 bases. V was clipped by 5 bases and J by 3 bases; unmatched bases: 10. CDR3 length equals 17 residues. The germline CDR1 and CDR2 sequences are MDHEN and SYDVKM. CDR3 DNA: TGTGCCAGCAGTCCATGGGGACAGGGGGCGCAGGACTATGGCTACACCTTC. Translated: CASSPWGQGAQDYGYTF.

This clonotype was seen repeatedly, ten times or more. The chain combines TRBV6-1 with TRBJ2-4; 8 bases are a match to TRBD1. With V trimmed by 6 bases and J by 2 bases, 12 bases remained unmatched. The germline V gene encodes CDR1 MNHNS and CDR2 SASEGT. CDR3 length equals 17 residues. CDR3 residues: CASSPKRTGRTKNIQYF. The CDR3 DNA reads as TGTGCCAGCAGCCCGAAACGGACAGGGAGAACCAAAAACATTCAGTACTTC.

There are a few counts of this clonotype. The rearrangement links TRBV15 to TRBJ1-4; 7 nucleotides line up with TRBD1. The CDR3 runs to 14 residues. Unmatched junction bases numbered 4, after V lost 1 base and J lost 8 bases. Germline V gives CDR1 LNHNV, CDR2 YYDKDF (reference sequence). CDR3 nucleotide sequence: TGTGCCACCAGCAGAGTCAGAGGGGGCGAAAAACTGTTTTTT. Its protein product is CATSRVRGGEKLFF.

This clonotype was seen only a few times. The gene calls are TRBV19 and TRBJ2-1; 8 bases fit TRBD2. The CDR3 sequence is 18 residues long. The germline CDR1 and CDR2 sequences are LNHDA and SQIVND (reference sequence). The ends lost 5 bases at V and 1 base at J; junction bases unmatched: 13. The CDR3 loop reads CASSATSLLAESYNEQFF. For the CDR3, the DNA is TGTGCCAGTAGTGCCACCAGCCTACTAGCGGAGTCCTACAATGAGCAGTTCTTC. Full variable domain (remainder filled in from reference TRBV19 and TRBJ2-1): DGGITQSPKYLFRKEGQNVTLSCEQNLNHDAMYWYRQDPGQGLRLIYYSQIVNDFQKGDIAEGYSVSREKKESFPLTVTSAQKNPTAFYLCASSATSLLAESYNEQFFGPGTRLTVL.